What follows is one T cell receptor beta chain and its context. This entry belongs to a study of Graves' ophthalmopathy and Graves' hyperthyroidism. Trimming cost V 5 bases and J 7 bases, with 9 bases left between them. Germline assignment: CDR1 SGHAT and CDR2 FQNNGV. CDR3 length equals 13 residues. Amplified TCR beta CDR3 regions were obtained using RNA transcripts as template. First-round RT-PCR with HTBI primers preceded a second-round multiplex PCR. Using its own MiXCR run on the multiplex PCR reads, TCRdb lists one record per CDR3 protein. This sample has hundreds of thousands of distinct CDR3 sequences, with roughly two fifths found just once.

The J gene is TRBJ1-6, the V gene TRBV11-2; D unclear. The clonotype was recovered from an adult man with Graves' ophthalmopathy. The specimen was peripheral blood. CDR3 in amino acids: CASSEEGNSPLHF. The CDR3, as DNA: TGTGCCAGCAGCGAAGAGGGAAATTCACCCCTCCACTTT.